These T cell receptor beta chains were read from a single sample in a study of blood T cell repertoires in COVID-19. Sequencing used immunoSEQ multiplex PCR; TCRdb keeps in-frame clones, though not all of them. This sample yields a few hundred thousand clones, of which nearly 90% are seen a single time; roughly 3% belongs to the top ten. Sequenced material: peripheral blood. These receptors came from a man younger than 35 with active or convalescent COVID-19. Each CDR3 is given with its conserved first and last residue. D genes are given only for firm matches. Not every row has a clone size; where given, it reads once, few, many or a size class.

V	size	D	J	length	DNA	CDR3
TRBV14	-	TRBD2	TRBJ2-1	15	TGTGCCAGCAGCCTCAGCGGGGGGAGGTACAATGAGCAGTTCTTC	CASSLSGGRYNEQFF
TRBV13	-	-	TRBJ2-1	13	TGTGCCAGCAGCTCCCGGACTACTCATGAGCAGTTCTTC	CASSSRTTHEQFF
TRBV27	-	TRBD1	TRBJ1-5	14	TGTGCCAGCAGTTTATCAGGGGGCGGTCAGCCCCAGCATTTT	CASSLSGGGQPQHF
TRBV28	-	-	TRBJ1-6	16	TGTGCCAGCAGTTTAGTTGGCGGGGTGAATAATTCACCCCTCCACTTT	CASSLVGGVNNSPLHF
TRBV14	-	TRBD1	TRBJ1-1	18	TGTGCCAGCAGCTCGTTGACAGGGGCCCCACGGGTGAACACTGAAGCTTTCTTT	CASSSLTGAPRVNTEAFF
TRBV5-1	-	-	TRBJ1-6	16	TGCGCCAGCAGCGCGGACGGGACACCGGTTTATTCACCCCTCCACTTT	CASSADGTPVYSPLHF
TRBV7-8	-	-	TRBJ1-3	15	TGTGCCAGCAGCTTGCAGGCTGGCTCTGGAAACACCATATATTTT	CASSLQAGSGNTIYF
TRBV7-2	-	-	TRBJ2-7	13	TGTGCCAGCAGCTTATTAGCTAACTACGAGCAGTACTTC	CASSLLANYEQYF
TRBV6-5	-	-	TRBJ1-2	15	TGTGCCAGCAGTTACTCGCTAGAGAGTAACTATGGCTACACCTTC	CASSYSLESNYGYTF
TRBV7-9	-	-	TRBJ1-6	12	TGTGCCAGCAGCGAGGGACTCCTCACCCTCCACTTT	CASSEGLLTLHF
TRBV2	once	TRBD2	TRBJ2-5	14	TGTGCCAGCAGCCCCGGGACTAGCCGTGAGACCCAGTACTTC	CASSPGTSRETQYF
TRBV2	-	TRBD1	TRBJ1-5	14	TGTGCCTGCGAGGGACAGGGTCAAGGTCAGCCCCAGCATTTT	CACEGQGQGQPQHF
TRBV11-3	once	TRBD1	TRBJ2-1	14	TGTGCCAGCAGTGCACAGGGGGCTTATAATGAGCAGTTCTTC	CASSAQGAYNEQFF
TRBV11-3	-	TRBD2	TRBJ2-1	13	TGTGCCAGCAGCTCAGGACTAGCGGGGGGGCAGTTCTTC	CASSSGLAGGQFF
TRBV5-8	few	-	TRBJ2-3	15	TGTGCCAGCAGCTTGGCGGTGGGCAGCACAGATACGCAGTATTTT	CASSLAVGSTDTQYF
TRBV3-1/TRBV3-2	once	-	TRBJ2-5	17	TGTGCCAGCAGCTGGCCCTTGGGCCCCGTCACGCGAGAGACCCAGTACTTC	CASSWPLGPVTRETQYF
TRBV7-2	-	-	TRBJ1-2	13	TGTGCCAGCACCCAGGAGGGATCTCGTGGCTACACCTTC	CASTQEGSRGYTF
TRBV19	-	-	TRBJ1-4	17	TGTGCCAGTAGTCCCCGGACAGCTGCATCAACTAATGAAAAACTGTTTTTT	CASSPRTAASTNEKLFF
TRBV5-1	-	-	TRBJ2-1	16	TGCGCCAGCAGCTCAGACCCCGGGGTGGTGTACAATGAGCAGTTCTTC	CASSSDPGVVYNEQFF
TRBV10-1	-	-	TRBJ2-7	16	TGCGCCAGCAGTGCCGATCCTCGGACAAAAGGTGGCGAGCAGTACTTC	CASSADPRTKGGEQYF
TRBV29-1	-	-	TRBJ1-1	12	TGCAGCGTTGAACAGGGTCACACTGAAGCTTTCTTT	CSVEQGHTEAFF
TRBV3-1/TRBV3-2	once	-	TRBJ2-7	15	TGTGCCAGCAGCCAAGATCCACAGATCTCCTACGAGCAGTACTTC	CASSQDPQISYEQYF
TRBV6-4	-	TRBD1	TRBJ2-1	18	TGTGCCAGCATTTCCGTATCGTTCGAAGACAGGGGAAACAATGAGCAGTTCTTC	CASISVSFEDRGNNEQFF
TRBV2	-	TRBD2	TRBJ2-1	16	TGTGCCAGCAGTGAATTGGCGGGAGTTTATAAAAATGAGCAGTTCTTC	CASSELAGVYKNEQFF
TRBV11-2	-	TRBD1	TRBJ1-1	15	TGTGCCAGCAGCTCGTCACAGGGGAAGAACACTGAAGCTTTCTTT	CASSSSQGKNTEAFF
TRBV6-5	-	-	TRBJ1-1	13	TGTGCCAGCAGCCTAGGGGGGGGCACTGAAGCTTTCTTT	CASSLGGGTEAFF
TRBV11-2	-	TRBD2	TRBJ2-1	13	TGTGCCAGCAGCTTACCGGGACTAGCAGAGCAGTTCTTC	CASSLPGLAEQFF
TRBV20-1	few	-	TRBJ1-5	13	TGCAGTGCTAGTTCCCAGGGGACCCAGCCCCAGCATTTT	CSASSQGTQPQHF
TRBV7-2	few	-	TRBJ2-5	17	TGTGCCAGCAGCACTCTCCCGGGACAACCTGGCCAAGAGACCCAGTACTTC	CASSTLPGQPGQETQYF
TRBV10-3	-	-	TRBJ1-1	13	TGTGCCATCAGTGTTCTGCGGCCCCCACGGGCTTTCTTT	CAISVLRPPRAFF
TRBV7-2	-	TRBD2	TRBJ2-5	16	TGTGCCAGCAGCAACGGGAGACTAGCGGGGCAAGAGACCCAGTACTTC	CASSNGRLAGQETQYF
TRBV14	-	TRBD1	TRBJ1-2	15	TGTGCCAGCAGCCTTCTAGACAGGGATAACTATGGCTACACCTTC	CASSLLDRDNYGYTF
TRBV29-1	-	-	TRBJ2-1	14	TGCAGCGTTGAAGATCTCAGGTCGGTCAATGAGCAGTTCTTC	CSVEDLRSVNEQFF
TRBV27	-	-	TRBJ1-4	15	TGTGCCAGCAGTTCCTCAGGGGTAACTAATGAAAAACTGTTTTTT	CASSSSGVTNEKLFF
TRBV27	-	-	TRBJ1-1	13	TGTGCCAGCAGTTTCTTGATCGGGAAGGAAGCTTTCTTT	CASSFLIGKEAFF
TRBV29-1	few	TRBD1	TRBJ2-1	11	TGCAGCGGGGACAGGGGCAATGAGCAGTTCTTC	CSGDRGNEQFF
TRBV4-2	-	-	TRBJ2-7	16	TGTGCCAGCAGCCCGAGTGTCGGCGGGCCCACCTACGAGCAGTACTTC	CASSPSVGGPTYEQYF
TRBV7-2	-	TRBD1	TRBJ2-7	13	TGTGCCAGCAGCCGAGACAGGGTATACGAGCAGTACTTC	CASSRDRVYEQYF
TRBV24-1	once	TRBD2	TRBJ2-1	21	TGTGCCACCAGTGGGGGGGGGTACGGGACTAGCGGGAGTGGTATGTACAATGAGCAGTTCTTC	CATSGGGYGTSGSGMYNEQFF
TRBV19	-	TRBD1	TRBJ2-1	15	TGTGCCAGTAGTTGGTCGGGACAGGAGATCAATGAGCAGTTCTTC	CASSWSGQEINEQFF
TRBV6-5	-	TRBD1	TRBJ2-7	16	TGTGCCAGCAGTTACATGGGCCCCGGACAGGGAAGCGAGCAGTACTTC	CASSYMGPGQGSEQYF
TRBV7-9	-	-	TRBJ2-7	11	TGTGCCAGCAGACAAGCAGGAGAGCAGTACTTC	CASRQAGEQYF
TRBV18	-	-	TRBJ2-7	16	TGTGCCAGCTCACCTCCGACACTGGGACTCCTACGCGAGCAGTACTTC	CASSPPTLGLLREQYF
TRBV12-3/TRBV12-4	-	-	TRBJ1-5	13	TGTGCCAGCAGTTTTTTCCTAAATCAGCCCCAGCATTTT	CASSFFLNQPQHF
TRBV5-6	-	-	TRBJ1-5	15	TGTGCCAGCAGCTTGGGGGCGGGAACCGATCAGCCCCAGCATTTT	CASSLGAGTDQPQHF
TRBV27	-	TRBD1	TRBJ1-1	14	TGTGCCAGCAGATTACAGGGGGCGGCCGCTGAAGCTTTCTTT	CASRLQGAAAEAFF